The sequence of this TCR beta chain was determined in a study of blood T cell repertoires in COVID-19. On the study more broadly: The samples span acute and convalescent COVID-19 from the United States, Italy and Spain. From T cells, B-cell-depleted T cells, or PBMCs came the material, which was cDNA or gDNA.

TCRdb's table, derived via immunoSEQ multiplex PCR, lists solely in-frame clones and lacks some. The data contain about 36,000 clones, around four fifths of them singletons. This CDR3 is 15 amino acids long. Trimming shortened V by 0 bases and J by 1 base, and 8 bases separated the two germline ends. Germline assignment: CDR1 LGHNA and CDR2 YSLEER. This clone occurred once. The TCR sequence derives from a human donor in a cohort sampled during active COVID-19. Sequencing was performed on peripheral blood. This chain connects TRBV4-3 to TRBJ2-3; D is unresolved. In DNA form, the CDR3 reads TGCGCCAGCAGCCAAGAAAGAGTGGGCACAGATACGCAGTATTTT. It encodes CASSQERVGTDTQYF.